This entry lists 11 T cell receptor beta chains sequenced from one sample in a study of shared clonotypes between healthy human individuals. Only in-frame clones appear in the TCRdb table, and some are missing; sequencing was by immunoSEQ multiplex PCR. Altogether roughly 2.5 million clones are present, more than 80% being singletons, with the ten largest covering around 0.14%. Sequencing was carried out using naive CD4+ T cells sorted from blood. Subset described: CD45RA+ positively selected. The receptors originated from a man in his late teens or twenties in good health.

The CDR3 nucleotides read TGCGCCACCTCTCCCGTACTAGAAAGCGCTCTCGATACGCAGTATTTT. It translates to CATSPVLESALDTQYF. The rearrangement links TRBV10-1 to TRBJ2-3; tentatively, D is TRBD2 (5 bases). Trimming shortened V by 10 bases and J by 6 bases, and 26 bases separated the two germline ends. Germline V gene sequence: CDR1 WNHNN, CDR2 SYGVQD (reference sequence). This CDR3 region has 16 residues.

CDR3 amino acids: CAWSESQEQYF. The CDR3 DNA reads as TGTGCCTGGAGCGAATCCCAGGAGCAGTACTTC. J is TRBJ2-7 and V is TRBV30; D is undetermined. V was pared by 3 bases and J by 7 bases, with 10 bases between. Germline-derived CDR1 and CDR2 are GTSNPN and SVGIG (reference sequence). The CDR3 totals 11 residues. The full variable domain, completed using reference TRBV30 and TRBJ2-7, is SQTIHQWPATLVQPVGSPLSLECTVEGTSNPNLYWYRQAAGRGLQLLFYSVGIGQISSEVPQNLSASRPQDRQFILSSKKLLLSDSGFYLCAWSESQEQYFGPGTRLTVT.

As DNA, the CDR3 is TGTGCCAGTAGTATAGCCCAGGGTGATACGCAGTATTTT. Protein product: CASSIAQGDTQYF. This chain joins TRBV19 and TRBJ2-3; D is perhaps TRBD1 (5 bases). The germline gives CDR1 LNHDA, CDR2 SQIVND (reference sequence). V shed 1 base and J shed 6 bases, with 8 bases lying between them. The CDR3 totals 13 residues.

This clone was found once. V and J are TRBV5-1 and TRBJ2-7; 7 bases are a match to TRBD1. The CDR3 consists of 12 residues. The junction had 5 bases not matched to a gene; V was cut back by 7 bases and J by 4 bases. CDR1 and CDR2 (germline): SGHRS, YFSETQ. The CDR3 DNA sequence: TGCGCCAGCCAATCGACAGGGTACGAGCAGTACTTC. This gives the protein CASQSTGYEQYF.

About this clone: Other DNA variants within this sample encode the same CDR3. The genes are TRBV10-3 and TRBJ2-7, with TRBD1 matching over 10 bases. The V segment lost 0 bases and the J segment 4 bases; nucleotides outside the gene matches: 3. The length of the CDR3 is 15 residues. Germline values: CDR1 ENHRY, CDR2 SYGVKD. CDR3 residues: CAISESRQGAYEQYF. The DNA for the CDR3 is TGTGCCATCAGTGAGTCCAGACAGGGGGCATACGAGCAGTACTTC.

This clone appeared a few times. The J gene is TRBJ1-1, the V gene TRBV11-2; the D gene is possibly TRBD1 (6 bases). Germline CDR1 reads SGHAT; CDR2 reads FQNNGV. V lost 4 bases and J 2 bases, leaving 11 bases between the germline ends. The CDR3 has 14 residues. CDR3 bases: TGTGCCAGCAGCTCTCAACAGGGAAACACTGAAGCTTTCTTT. Its protein is CASSSQQGNTEAFF.

The chain uses TRBV5-6 and TRBJ2-5, with 11 bases identical to TRBD2. Trimming at V came to 4 bases and at J to 7 bases, leaving 6 bases not matched to a gene. Germline values: CDR1 SGHDT, CDR2 YYEEEE. There are 14 residues in the CDR3. The CDR3 DNA follows: TGTGCCAGCAGCCCTAGCGGGGGGCCCCCGACCCAGTACTTC. This gives the protein CASSPSGGPPTQYF.

V gene TRBV28 combines with J gene TRBJ2-7; D remains unclear. The CDR3 runs 11 residues. The germline V gene has CDR1 MDHEN and CDR2 SYDVKM. Trimming pared 3 bases from V and 5 bases from J, leaving 5 bases between. The CDR3 region is CASSFLNEQYF. The CDR3 DNA sequence: TGTGCCAGCAGTTTTCTAAACGAGCAGTACTTC.

Worth noting for this clone: The sample contains more than one DNA sequence encoding this CDR3. CDR3 bases: TGTGCCAGCAGCTTGGCAGGGGGGCGCACAGATACGCAGTATTTT. Residues: CASSLAGGRTDTQYF. The chain carries TRBV5-6 and TRBJ2-3; the D gene is possibly TRBD1 (7 bases). In germline, CDR1 is SGHDT, CDR2 YYEEEE. The CDR3 spans 15 residues. The V gene lost 0 bases and the J gene lost 1 base, with 9 bases spanning the gap.

The gene calls are TRBV30 and TRBJ1-2; D gene unclear. CDR1 is GTSNPN and CDR2 is SVGIG in the germline V gene (reference sequence). CDR3 length: 15 residues. V was trimmed by 3 bases and J by 3 bases, leaving 17 bases between them. The DNA for the CDR3 is TGTGCCTGGAGATCTAAGGCTAGGCGGGACTATGGCTACACCTTC. Protein sequence: CAWRSKARRDYGYTF.

V and J are TRBV14 and TRBJ1-1; D gene unclear. Germline V gene data show CDR1 as SGHDN and CDR2 as FVKESK. CDR3 size: 16 residues. Deletions cut 6 bases from V and 3 bases from J, with 20 bases between. DNA of the CDR3: TGTGCCAGCAGAGAGGAAGTGAGGGTGGGGTACACTGAAGCTTTCTTT. It is translated as CASREEVRVGYTEAFF.